The T cell receptor beta chain described here comes from a study of blood T cell repertoires in COVID-19. Study at large: Sample material is recorded as cDNA or gDNA derived from T cells, B-cell-depleted T cells, or PBMCs.

Germline V gene lookup returns CDR1 MDHEN and CDR2 SYDVKM. The CDR3 has 12 amino acids. With 1 base removed from V and 6 bases from J, the gap between germline ends came to 7 bases. Measured with immunoSEQ multiplex PCR; TCRdb has only the in-frame clones, and not every one. Altogether tens of thousands of clones are present, 65% to 80% being singletons, with the ten largest covering about half. The origin of this receptor is a human donor in a cohort sampled during active COVID-19. The chain has TRBV28 and TRBJ2-7; no clear D gene. Sequencing was carried out using peripheral blood. The CDR3 region has the DNA TGTGCCAGCAGTTTATCCCGAGGCGAGCAGTACTTC. It codes for CASSLSRGEQYF. The full variable domain, its missing parts supplied by reference TRBV28 and TRBJ2-7, is DVKVTQSSRYLVKRTGEKVFLECVQDMDHENMFWYRQDPGLGLRLIYFSYDVKMKEKGDIPEGYSVSREKKERFSLILESASTNQTSMYLCASSLSRGEQYFGPGTRLTVT.